This passage covers 26 T cell receptor beta chains from one sample sequenced in a study of cytomegalovirus exposure and HLA in healthy donors. Clones were sequenced by immunoSEQ multiplex PCR, and TCRdb holds only the in-frame ones, with some missing. The top ten hold roughly 0.66% of the sample, which has 98,000 or so clones, about 94% seen once. The sequencing input was PBMCs. All receptors come from a woman under 30 in good health and CMV-seronegative.

A word on this clone: This CDR3 is also generated by other DNA sequences in the sample. The chain couples TRBV7-2 to TRBJ2-3; the D gene is possibly TRBD1 (6 bases). V gave up 1 base and J gave up 2 bases, with 7 bases separating them. CDR3 length equals 14 residues. The germline V gene encodes CDR1 SGHTA and CDR2 FQGNSA. CDR3 in DNA: TGTGCCAGCAGCTTAGGGGGGCCCACAGATACGCAGTATTTT. It specifies CASSLGGPTDTQYF.

This rearrangement joins TRBV14 to TRBJ1-1; TRBD1 might be the D (6 bases). The V gene lost 0 bases and the J gene lost 0 bases, with 14 bases spanning the gap. CDR3 size: 17 residues. The V gene's germline CDR1 is SGHDN and CDR2 FVKESK. CDR3: CASSQDPRQGMNTEAFF. Here the CDR3 DNA reads TGTGCCAGCAGCCAAGATCCACGCCAGGGGATGAACACTGAAGCTTTCTTT.

The rearrangement links TRBV9 to TRBJ2-2; possible D gene TRBD2, 6 bases. The length of the CDR3 is 14 residues. Germline V gene sequence: CDR1 SGDLS, CDR2 YYNGEE. V was shortened by 0 bases and J by 3 bases, with 6 bases between the two germline ends. This CDR3 is CASSVGGDTGELFF. CDR3 bases: TGTGCCAGCAGCGTAGGGGGGGACACCGGGGAGCTGTTTTTT.

This clone showed up just once. The V gene is TRBV5-1, the J gene TRBJ1-5; 10 nucleotides match TRBD1. Germline V gene data show CDR1 as SGHRS and CDR2 as YFSETQ. The junction had 17 bases not matched to a gene; V was cut back by 4 bases and J by 4 bases. CDR3 size: 19 residues. The CDR3 loop is CASSINDRGQKVTNQPQHF. CDR3 DNA: TGCGCCAGCAGCATAAACGACAGGGGGCAAAAGGTAACGAATCAGCCCCAGCATTTT.

CDR3 coding DNA: TGTGCCAGCAGTGACCCAGGCGATTATAATGAAAAACTGTTTTTT. Translation gives CASSDPGDYNEKLFF. The chain combines TRBV9 with TRBJ1-4; D is uncertain. V was shortened by 5 bases and J by 4 bases, with 15 bases between the two germline ends. CDR1 and CDR2 (germline): SGDLS, YYNGEE. The CDR3 extends over 15 amino acids.

This chain connects TRBV28 to TRBJ1-2; D remains ambiguous. Germline lookup yields CDR1 MDHEN and CDR2 SYDVKM. The V end lost 7 bases, the J end lost 5 bases, and 11 bases lay between the germline ends. The CDR3 is 12 amino acids. CDR3 nucleotide sequence: TGTGCCAGCACAGGAAGATATTATGGCTACACCTTC. Amino acid sequence: CASTGRYYGYTF.

CDR3 amino acids: CASSLAGRLFF. CDR3 DNA: TGCGCCAGCAGCTTGGCGGGAAGGCTGTTTTTT. This chain uses TRBV5-1 with TRBJ1-4; D is unresolved. Germline loops: CDR1 SGHRS, CDR2 YFSETQ. The CDR3 sequence is 11 residues long. V was clipped by 0 bases and J by 14 bases, with 8 bases between them.

This rearrangement joins TRBV5-1 to TRBJ2-7; 8 bases match TRBD1. CDR1 and CDR2 (germline): SGHRS, YFSETQ. This CDR3 comprises 16 residues. The J segment lost 3 bases and the V segment lost 6 bases, leaving 14 bases of the junction unmatched. The CDR3: CASKFGGVQGGYEQYF. The DNA of the CDR3 is TGCGCCAGCAAGTTTGGTGGTGTACAGGGGGGCTACGAGCAGTACTTC.

The genes are TRBV6-1 and TRBJ1-6, with 8 bases matching TRBD1. V lost 6 bases and J lost 9; bases outside the gene matches: 7. Germline CDR1 is MNHNS and CDR2 is SASEGT. CDR3 length: 14 residues. The CDR3 region is CASRDRGRVSPLHF. CDR3 nucleotide sequence: TGTGCCAGCAGAGACAGGGGAAGGGTTTCACCCCTCCACTTT.

In DNA, the CDR3 is TGTGCCAGTAGACTGGGGGGGGTCTATGGCTACACCTTC. Translation gives CASRLGGVYGYTF. This rearrangement joins TRBV19 to TRBJ1-2; a possible D gene is TRBD1 (5 bases). There are 13 residues in the CDR3. The V end lost 6 bases, the J end lost 4 bases, and 12 bases lay between the germline ends. The germline V gene has CDR1 LNHDA and CDR2 SQIVND (reference sequence).

This chain connects TRBV4-3 to TRBJ2-1; D is possibly TRBD1 (6 bases). The CDR3 consists of 14 residues. V was clipped by 0 bases and J by 9 bases, with 12 bases between them. Germline values: CDR1 LGHNA, CDR2 YSLEER. Here the CDR3 reads CASSQEAGGVEQFF. CDR3 coding DNA: TGCGCCAGCAGCCAAGAAGCTGGGGGCGTTGAGCAGTTCTTC.

The gene calls are TRBV6-6 and TRBJ1-4, with a tentative D call TRBD1 (6 bases). The length of the CDR3 is 14 residues. The germline V gene encodes CDR1 MNHNY and CDR2 SVGAGI (reference sequence). Trimming removed 5 bases from V and 6 bases from J, with 13 bases in between. CDR3 protein: CASSEDRDDEKLFF. CDR3 sequence (DNA): TGTGCCAGCAGTGAGGACAGAGATGATGAAAAACTGTTTTTT.

This chain links TRBV7-9 with TRBJ1-5; 9 nucleotides line up with TRBD1. The trim removed 5 bases at V and 0 bases at J, leaving 8 bases unmatched. This CDR3 has 17 residues. Per germline, CDR1 SEHNR and CDR2 FQNEAQ (reference sequence). CDR3 amino acids: CASSRGTGRNSNQPQHF. The CDR3 nucleotides are TGTGCCAGCAGCAGAGGGACAGGGAGAAATAGCAATCAGCCCCAGCATTTT.

The chain couples TRBV28 to TRBJ1-5, with D possibly being TRBD1 (5 bases). The germline V gene encodes CDR1 MDHEN and CDR2 SYDVKM. This CDR3 is built from 16 residues. Trimming shortened V by 5 bases and J by 4 bases, and 18 bases separated the two germline ends. The CDR3 coding sequence is TGTGCCAGCAGTCCACTTCAAGGGGTAAGGAATCAGCCCCAGCATTTT. Its translation: CASSPLQGVRNQPQHF.

The chain carries TRBV9 and TRBJ1-3; maybe TRBD1 (5 bases). The CDR3 covers 18 residues. Germline V CDR1 and CDR2: SGDLS, YYNGEE. V lost 0 bases and J lost 0, with 16 bases in between. Here the CDR3 reads CASSVDPGGINSGNTIYF. CDR3 DNA sequence: TGTGCCAGCAGCGTAGACCCGGGGGGAATAAACTCTGGAAACACCATATATTTT.

The chain combines TRBV6-1 with TRBJ2-6; TRBD1 agrees at 9 bases. Trimming at V came to 4 bases and at J to 0 bases, leaving 10 bases not matched to a gene. This CDR3 comprises 19 residues. Per germline, CDR1 MNHNS and CDR2 SASEGT. The CDR3 loop is CASSGSTGGLGSGANVLTF. The CDR3 DNA sequence: TGTGCCAGCAGTGGATCTACAGGGGGCCTGGGCTCTGGGGCCAACGTCCTGACTTTC.

This clone occurred once. The rearrangement links TRBV19 to TRBJ1-1; D is undetermined. CDR3 length equals 13 residues. Trimming left V 3 bases short and J 4 bases short, with 9 bases between. Germline CDR1 LNHDA, CDR2 SQIVND (reference sequence). CDR3 sequence reads: CASSIAGFTEAFF. DNA of the CDR3: TGTGCCAGTAGTATTGCGGGGTTCACTGAAGCTTTCTTT.

This clone was seen once. The V gene is TRBV7-3, the J gene TRBJ1-1, with D unresolved. The CDR3 sequence is 13 residues long. V was cut by 4 bases and J by 6 bases, with 12 bases left in between. Germline V CDR1 and CDR2: SGHTA, FQGTGA. The CDR3 sequence is CASSSVQRPEAFF. The CDR3 DNA reads TGTGCCAGCAGCTCAGTCCAACGTCCTGAAGCTTTCTTT. Full variable domain (outside the CDR3, taken from reference TRBV7-3 and TRBJ1-1): GAGVSQTPSNKVTEKGKYVELRCDPISGHTALYWYRQSLGQGPEFLIYFQGTGAADDSGLPNDRFFAVRPEGSVSTLKIQRTERGDSAVYLCASSSVQRPEAFFGQGTRLTVV.

This chain uses TRBV7-7 with TRBJ2-2; D is possibly TRBD2 (6 bases). Germline V lookup: CDR1 SSHAT, CDR2 FNYEAQ (reference sequence). The CDR3 sequence is 14 residues long. V was trimmed by 1 base and J by 6 bases, leaving 9 bases between them. For the CDR3, the DNA is TGTGCCAGCAGCTTAGATCCGGGGGCCGGGGAGCTGTTTTTT. Translation: CASSLDPGAGELFF.

J is TRBJ2-7 and V is TRBV30; maybe TRBD1 (5 bases). CDR1 and CDR2 (germline): GTSNPN, SVGIG (reference sequence). This CDR3 is built from 14 residues. Trimming left V 2 bases short and J 3 bases short, with 14 bases between. For the CDR3, the DNA is TGTGCCTGGAGTCTAGGACCCCAGGGCTACGAGCAGTACTTC. Its protein is CAWSLGPQGYEQYF.

The chain joins TRBV7-2 to TRBJ1-5; D not certain. Germline V lookup: CDR1 SGHTA, CDR2 FQGNSA. The CDR3 runs to 15 residues. V shed 3 bases and J shed 0 bases, with 9 bases lying between them. The CDR3 loop is CASSLSSDSNQPQHF. For the CDR3, the DNA is TGTGCCAGCAGCTTGTCATCAGATAGCAATCAGCCCCAGCATTTT.

This sequence joins TRBV6-5 and TRBJ2-2, with 8 bases identical to TRBD1. CDR1 is MNHEY and CDR2 is SVGAGI in the germline V gene. V shed 4 bases, J shed 6 bases, and the junction held 4 bases outside the gene matches. The CDR3 runs to 14 residues. This CDR3 reads CASSSRGPAGELFF. The CDR3, as DNA: TGTGCCAGCAGTTCCAGGGGGCCCGCCGGGGAGCTGTTTTTT.

The gene calls are TRBV5-1 and TRBJ1-2; D gene ambiguous. With 5 bases removed from V and 4 bases from J, the gap between germline ends came to 12 bases. Germline V lookup: CDR1 SGHRS, CDR2 YFSETQ. CDR3 length equals 13 residues. DNA of the CDR3: TGCGCCAGCAGGGCAGGCAACCCCTATGGCTACACCTTC. It specifies CASRAGNPYGYTF. Looking up the rest from reference TRBV5-1 and TRBJ1-2 gives the full variable domain: KAGVTQTPRYLIKTRGQQVTLSCSPISGHRSVSWYQQTPGQGLQFLFEYFSETQRNKGNFPGRFSGRQFSNSRSEMNVSTLELGDSALYLCASRAGNPYGYTFGSGTRLTVV.

CDR3 residues: CASSQRGGDEQFF. CDR3 DNA sequence: TGCGCCAGCAGTCAGAGAGGCGGGGATGAGCAGTTCTTC. The chain links TRBV5-1 to TRBJ2-1, with a tentative D call TRBD2 (6 bases). Germline V gene data show CDR1 as SGHRS and CDR2 as YFSETQ. Trimming left V 5 bases short and J 8 bases short, with 14 bases between. CDR3 length: 13 residues.

The chain combines TRBV9 with TRBJ2-7; D is possibly TRBD2 (6 bases). Germline V gives CDR1 SGDLS, CDR2 YYNGEE. Deletions cut 4 bases from V and 1 base from J, with 12 bases between. This CDR3 is 14 amino acids long. The CDR3 DNA follows: TGTGCCAGCAGCTTCGGGACTCCTTCCTACGAGCAGTACTTC. Translation: CASSFGTPSYEQYF.

The chain carries TRBV5-1 and TRBJ2-3, with a weak D call TRBD2 (6 bases). Germline CDR1 is SGHRS and CDR2 is YFSETQ. The germline V and J ends were trimmed by 2 bases and 7 bases, with 17 bases remaining between them. The CDR3 extends over 15 amino acids. The CDR3 DNA reads TGCGCCAGCAGCTTCGGCGGGGCCGAGTTTAATACGCAGTATTTT. This sequence encodes CASSFGGAEFNTQYF.